The rows below give T cell receptor beta chains drawn from one sample of a study of blood T cell repertoires in COVID-19. Measured with immunoSEQ multiplex PCR; TCRdb has only the in-frame clones, and not every one. The sample shows 50,000 to 75,000 clones, approximately 80% of them seen only once. Material for sequencing was peripheral blood. The receptors originated from a man aged 60-69 years with acute or convalescent COVID-19. Each CDR3 is given with its conserved first and last residue. Each record gives: D gene, V gene, clone size, CDR3 length, J gene, CDR3 DNA, CDR3 protein. A D gene is named only where the DNA matches it firmly. A clone size is listed for some rows: how often the clone was seen (once, few, many), or a class if it is expanded.

.	TRBV7-6	.	16	TRBJ2-2	TGTGCCAGCATGGGGTTGGGCAGGGGGAACACCGGGGAGCTGTTTTTT	CASMGLGRGNTGELFF
TRBD2	TRBV13	few	17	TRBJ2-7	TGTGCCAGCAGCTTAGGCCCCCCAGCGGGGGGGTACTACGAGCAGTACTTC	CASSLGPPAGGYYEQYF
.	TRBV7-3	.	16	TRBJ2-3	TGTGCCAGCAGCTTGGACGCGGGGGCCCGCACAGATACGCAGTATTTT	CASSLDAGARTDTQYF
TRBD2	TRBV11-2	.	18	TRBJ2-5	TGTGCCAGCAGCCAAGGTGGACTAGCGGGAGGTAGGAGGGAGACCCAGTACTTC	CASSQGGLAGGRRETQYF
TRBD1	TRBV28	once	20	TRBJ1-2	TGTGCCAGCAGTCCCGGGACAGGGCACGATCAGCTGTTCCCGAACTATGGCTACACCTTC	CASSPGTGHDQLFPNYGYTF
TRBD1	TRBV6-4	.	19	TRBJ1-2	TGTGCCAGCAGTGACTCGATTAAGGGACAGGCCCAAAATTGGGGCGGCTACACCTTC	CASSDSIKGQAQNWGGYTF
.	TRBV19	.	14	TRBJ2-7	TGTGCCAGTAGTATCCGGGACTTCCTGGGAGAGCAGTACTTC	CASSIRDFLGEQYF
.	TRBV19	few	15	TRBJ1-2	TGTGCCAGTAGTGCCACAGGGCTAGCTAACTATGGCTACACCTTC	CASSATGLANYGYTF
.	TRBV3-1/TRBV3-2	.	12	TRBJ1-3	TGTGCCAGCAGCCAAGGGGGGGGCACCATATATTTT	CASSQGGGTIYF
.	TRBV25-1	.	14	TRBJ1-5	TGTGCCAGCAGTGATGGAGGGGGCAATCAGCCCCAGCATTTT	CASSDGGGNQPQHF
.	TRBV19	few	13	TRBJ1-5	TGTGCCAGTAGTACCGGGTTCAATCAGCCCCAGCATTTT	CASSTGFNQPQHF
.	TRBV5-1	few	14	TRBJ2-5	TGCGCCAGCAGCCTCGGGGGACGGGCAGAGACCCAGTACTTC	CASSLGGRAETQYF
.	TRBV9	.	14	TRBJ2-3	TGTGCCAGCAGCCGCGACCAGGGCACAGATACGCAGTATTTT	CASSRDQGTDTQYF
TRBD1	TRBV4-1	.	17	TRBJ1-3	TGCGCCAGCAGCCCTTATCCGGGACAGGGGACAGGAAACACCATATATTTT	CASSPYPGQGTGNTIYF
TRBD1	TRBV3-1/TRBV3-2	.	12	TRBJ1-2	TGTGCCAGCAGCCAATACAGGGGTGGCTACACCTTC	CASSQYRGGYTF
.	TRBV9	.	16	TRBJ2-6	TGTGCCAGCAGCTTCTCCAACAGGTCTGGGGCCAACGTCCTGACTTTC	CASSFSNRSGANVLTF
.	TRBV12-5	.	15	TRBJ2-2	TGTGCTAGTGCCCACAGGGATTCGGACACCGGGGAGCTGTTTTTT	CASAHRDSDTGELFF
TRBD1	TRBV11-1	few	13	TRBJ2-7	TGTGCCAGCAGCCCGGACAGGGACTACGAGCAGTACTTC	CASSPDRDYEQYF
.	TRBV3-1/TRBV3-2	.	13	TRBJ2-7	TGTGCCAGCAGCCAAGGCCAGACATACGAGCAGTACTTC	CASSQGQTYEQYF
.	TRBV5-1	.	16	TRBJ2-3	TGCGCCAGCAGCTTGGCGGGCGGGGTTAGCACAGATACGCAGTATTTT	CASSLAGGVSTDTQYF
.	TRBV9	.	13	TRBJ2-7	TGTGCCAGCAGCGTAGTTGGGGGCGTCGAGCAGTACTTC	CASSVVGGVEQYF
TRBD1	TRBV5-4	.	15	TRBJ2-7	TGTGCCAGCAGCCCACGTAGGACAGGGTCCTACGAGCAGTACTTC	CASSPRRTGSYEQYF
TRBD2	TRBV30	.	14	TRBJ2-3	TGTGCCTGGAGTATAAGCGGGGGGGTGGATACGCAGTATTTT	CAWSISGGVDTQYF
TRBD2	TRBV15	.	16	TRBJ2-7	TGTGCCACCAGCTCTAAGTTACTAGCGGGGGACCCCAAGCAGTACTTC	CATSSKLLAGDPKQYF
TRBD1	TRBV5-6	.	14	TRBJ2-7	TGTGCCAGCTCCTCCGGGACAGGGTCCTACGAGCAGTACTTC	CASSSGTGSYEQYF
TRBD1	TRBV24-1	few	14	TRBJ2-5	TGTGCCACCAGTGATTTCACAGGGGCAGAGACCCAGTACTTC	CATSDFTGAETQYF
.	TRBV2	.	13	TRBJ2-3	TGTGCCAGCAGTGGATACACCACAGATACGCAGTATTTT	CASSGYTTDTQYF
TRBD1	TRBV7-9	.	15	TRBJ1-4	TGTGCCAGCAGCTTAAGAGGGGGCCTGAGGGAAAAACTGTTTTTT	CASSLRGGLREKLFF
.	TRBV7-8	.	16	TRBJ1-5	TGTGCCAGCAGCTCGCACAGTCAACGGAGCAATCAGCCCCAGCATTTT	CASSSHSQRSNQPQHF
TRBD1	TRBV5-6	.	13	TRBJ2-7	TGTGCCAGCAGCTTGTACAGGGGTGGGGAGCAGTACTTC	CASSLYRGGEQYF
.	TRBV5-5	.	16	TRBJ2-7	TGTGCCAGCAGCGCCCAAGGTGGAGTTAGCTCCTACGAGCAGTACTTC	CASSAQGGVSSYEQYF
.	TRBV24-1	many	12	TRBJ2-7	TGTGCCACCAGTGTTCAGGGCTACGAGCAGTACTTC	CATSVQGYEQYF
.	TRBV28	.	13	TRBJ1-6	TGTGCCAGCAGTTTACAGGCAGGTTCACCCCTCCACTTT	CASSLQAGSPLHF
TRBD2	TRBV3-1/TRBV3-2	few	16	TRBJ2-2	TGTGCCAGCGGCTTTACCGGCGGGGGGATCACCGGGGAGCTGTTTTTT	CASGFTGGGITGELFF
TRBD2	TRBV25-1	medium-sized	14	TRBJ2-3	TGTGCCAGCAGTGAAGGGAGGGAAACAGATACGCAGTATTTT	CASSEGRETDTQYF
.	TRBV10-2	once	12	TRBJ2-5	TGCGCCAGCGGGGCTAGGGGGGAGACCCAGTACTTC	CASGARGETQYF
TRBD1	TRBV7-8	.	14	TRBJ2-7	TGTGCCAGCAGCTTCATGACAGGGGGGGGCGAGCAGTACTTC	CASSFMTGGGEQYF
.	TRBV28	.	14	TRBJ1-6	TGTGCCAGCAGTTTCAGGTCTCCTAATTCACCCCTCCACTTT	CASSFRSPNSPLHF
.	TRBV28	.	14	TRBJ2-7	TGTGCCAGCAGTTCCGGAGGACCCCCCGGGGAGCAGTACTTC	CASSSGGPPGEQYF
TRBD2	TRBV13	.	17	TRBJ2-2	TGTGCCAGCAGCGCCCCTGGGCGGGGGGGCCGCACCGGGGAGCTGTTTTTT	CASSAPGRGGRTGELFF
.	TRBV11-3	few	15	TRBJ2-2	TGTGCCAGCAGCTTAGTGGTGGGGAGCACCGGGGAGCTGTTTTTT	CASSLVVGSTGELFF
.	TRBV19	.	14	TRBJ2-7	TGTGCCAGTTCCCCGGGGGGCCTCCCCTACGAGCAGTACTTC	CASSPGGLPYEQYF
TRBD1	TRBV25-1	.	13	TRBJ2-5	TGTGCCAGCAAGGACAGGGCCCAAGAGACCCAGTACTTC	CASKDRAQETQYF
.	TRBV27	.	17	TRBJ2-1	TGTGCCAGCAGTTCCACGGGGACATTAGGCTCCTACAATGAGCAGTTCTTC	CASSSTGTLGSYNEQFF
TRBD1	TRBV6-2/TRBV6-3	.	13	TRBJ2-1	TGTGCCAGCAGCCGGGACAGGTACAATGAGCAGTTCTTC	CASSRDRYNEQFF
.	TRBV3-1/TRBV3-2	.	15	TRBJ1-2	TGTGCCAGCACCCAGGGCCTACACGCGCGAGGGGGCTACACCTTC	CASTQGLHARGGYTF